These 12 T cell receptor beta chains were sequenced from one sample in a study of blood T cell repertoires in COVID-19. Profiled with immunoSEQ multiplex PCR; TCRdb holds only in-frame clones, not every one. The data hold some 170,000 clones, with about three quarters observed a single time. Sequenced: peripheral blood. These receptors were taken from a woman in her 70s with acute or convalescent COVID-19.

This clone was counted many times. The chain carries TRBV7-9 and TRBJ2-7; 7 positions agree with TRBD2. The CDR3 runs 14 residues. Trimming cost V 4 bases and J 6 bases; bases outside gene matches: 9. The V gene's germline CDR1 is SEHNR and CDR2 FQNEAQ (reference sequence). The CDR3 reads CASSSMTSLGEQYF. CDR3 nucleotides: TGTGCCAGCAGCTCTATGACTAGCCTCGGCGAGCAGTACTTC.

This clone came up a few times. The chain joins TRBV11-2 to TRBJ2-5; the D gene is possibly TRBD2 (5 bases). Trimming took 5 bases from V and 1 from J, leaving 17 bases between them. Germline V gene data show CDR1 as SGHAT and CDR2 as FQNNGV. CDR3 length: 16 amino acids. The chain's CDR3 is CASSLLVAGLQETQYF. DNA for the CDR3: TGTGCCAGCAGCCTCCTAGTCGCGGGCCTCCAAGAGACCCAGTACTTC. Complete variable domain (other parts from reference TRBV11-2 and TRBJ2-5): EAGVAQSPRYKIIEKRQSVAFWCNPISGHATLYWYQQILGQGPKLLIQFQNNGVVDDSQLPKDRFSAERLKGVDSTLKIQPAKLEDSAVYLCASSLLVAGLQETQYFGPGTRLLVL.

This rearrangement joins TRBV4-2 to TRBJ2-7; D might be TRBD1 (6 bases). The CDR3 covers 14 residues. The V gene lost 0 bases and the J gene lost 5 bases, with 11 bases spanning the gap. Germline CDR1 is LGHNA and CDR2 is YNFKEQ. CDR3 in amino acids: CASSQDDRSDEQYF. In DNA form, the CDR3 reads TGTGCCAGCAGCCAAGATGACAGGAGCGACGAGCAGTACTTC.

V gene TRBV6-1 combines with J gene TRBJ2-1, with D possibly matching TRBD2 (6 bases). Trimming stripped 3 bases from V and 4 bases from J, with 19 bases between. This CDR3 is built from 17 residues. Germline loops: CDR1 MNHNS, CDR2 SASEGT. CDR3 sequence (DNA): TGTGCCAGCAGTGACGGGGGTGGAGCGAGAGGATACAATGAGCAGTTCTTC. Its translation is CASSDGGGARGYNEQFF.

The CDR3 nucleotides are TGTGCCAGCAGTCAAAACAGGGGCACCGGGGAGCTGTTTTTT. Protein: CASSQNRGTGELFF. The chain is built from TRBV6-5 and TRBJ2-2; TRBD1 matches 7 bases. Trimming cost V 5 bases and J 4 bases; bases outside gene matches: 4. This CDR3 region has 14 residues. Per the germline V gene, CDR1 is MNHEY and CDR2 is SVGAGI.

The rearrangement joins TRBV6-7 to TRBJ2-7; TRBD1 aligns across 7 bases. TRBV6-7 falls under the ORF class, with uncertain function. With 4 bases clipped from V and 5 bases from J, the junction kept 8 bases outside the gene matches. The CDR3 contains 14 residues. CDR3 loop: CASSLASGGNEQYF. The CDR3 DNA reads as TGTGCCAGCAGTTTGGCTTCAGGGGGTAACGAGCAGTACTTC.

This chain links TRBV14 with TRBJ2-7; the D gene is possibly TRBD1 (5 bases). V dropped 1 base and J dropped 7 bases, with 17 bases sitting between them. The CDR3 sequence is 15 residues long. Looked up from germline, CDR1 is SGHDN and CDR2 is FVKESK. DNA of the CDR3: TGTGCCAGCAGCCAAGTACCTGGAGCAGGGTTGGAGCAGTACTTC. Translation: CASSQVPGAGLEQYF.

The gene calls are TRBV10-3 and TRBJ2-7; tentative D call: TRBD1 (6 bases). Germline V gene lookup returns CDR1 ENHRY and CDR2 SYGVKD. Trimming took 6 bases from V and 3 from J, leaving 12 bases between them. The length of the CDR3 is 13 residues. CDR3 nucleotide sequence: TGTGCCATCAGGGACAGCTCTCGCTACGAGCAGTACTTC. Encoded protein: CAIRDSSRYEQYF.

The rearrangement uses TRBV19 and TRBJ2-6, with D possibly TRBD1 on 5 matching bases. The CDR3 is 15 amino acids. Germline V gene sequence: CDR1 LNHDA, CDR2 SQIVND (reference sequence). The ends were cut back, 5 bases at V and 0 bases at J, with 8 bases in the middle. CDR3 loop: CASSDRSSGANVLTF. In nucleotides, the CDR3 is TGTGCCAGTAGTGACAGAAGCTCTGGGGCCAACGTCCTGACTTTC.

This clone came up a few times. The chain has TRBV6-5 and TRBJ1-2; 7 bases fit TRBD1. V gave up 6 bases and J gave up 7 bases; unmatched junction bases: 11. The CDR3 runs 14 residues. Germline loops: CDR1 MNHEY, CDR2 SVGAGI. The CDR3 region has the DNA TGTGCCAGCAGAGACCAGACAGGGTGGGGTGGCTACACCTTC. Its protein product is CASRDQTGWGGYTF.

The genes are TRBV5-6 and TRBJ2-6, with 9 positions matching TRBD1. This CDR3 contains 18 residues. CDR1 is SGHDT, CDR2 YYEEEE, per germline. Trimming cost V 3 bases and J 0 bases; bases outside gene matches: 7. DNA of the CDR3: TGTGCCAGCAGCTGGATAGGACAGGGGCTCTCTGGGGCCAACGTCCTGACTTTC. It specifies CASSWIGQGLSGANVLTF. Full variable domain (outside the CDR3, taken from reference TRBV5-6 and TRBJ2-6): DAGVTQSPTHLIKTRGQQVTLRCSPKSGHDTVSWYQQALGQGPQFIFQYYEEEERQRGNFPDRFSGHQFPNYSSELNVNALLLGDSALYLCASSWIGQGLSGANVLTFGAGSRLTVL.

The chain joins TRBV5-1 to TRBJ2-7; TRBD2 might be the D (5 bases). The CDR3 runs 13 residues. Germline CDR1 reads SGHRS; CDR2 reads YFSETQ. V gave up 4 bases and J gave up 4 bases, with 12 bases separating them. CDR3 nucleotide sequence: TGCGCCAGCAGCCCCGGGATTGATTACGAGCAGTACTTC. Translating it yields CASSPGIDYEQYF.